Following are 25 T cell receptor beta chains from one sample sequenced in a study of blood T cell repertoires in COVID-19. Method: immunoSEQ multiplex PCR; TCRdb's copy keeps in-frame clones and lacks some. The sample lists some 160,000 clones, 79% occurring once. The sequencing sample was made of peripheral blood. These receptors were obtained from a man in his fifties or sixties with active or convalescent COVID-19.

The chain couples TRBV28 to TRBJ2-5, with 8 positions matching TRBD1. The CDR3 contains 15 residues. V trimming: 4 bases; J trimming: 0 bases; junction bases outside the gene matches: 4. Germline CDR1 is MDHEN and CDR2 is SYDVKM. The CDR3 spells CASSSRQGYQETQYF. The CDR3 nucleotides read TGTGCCAGCAGTTCTCGACAGGGGTACCAAGAGACCCAGTACTTC.

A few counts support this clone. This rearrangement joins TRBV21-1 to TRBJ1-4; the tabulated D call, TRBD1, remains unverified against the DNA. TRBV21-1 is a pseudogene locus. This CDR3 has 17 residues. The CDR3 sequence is CASSTHRRQGANEKLFF. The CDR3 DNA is TGTGCCAGCAGCACCCACCGGCGACAGGGGGCTAATGAAAAACTGTTTTTT.

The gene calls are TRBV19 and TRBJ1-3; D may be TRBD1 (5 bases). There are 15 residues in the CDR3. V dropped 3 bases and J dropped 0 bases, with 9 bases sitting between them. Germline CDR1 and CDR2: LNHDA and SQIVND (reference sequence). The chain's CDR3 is CASSIDRNSGNTIYF. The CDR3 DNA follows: TGTGCCAGTAGTATTGACAGAAACTCTGGAAACACCATATATTTT. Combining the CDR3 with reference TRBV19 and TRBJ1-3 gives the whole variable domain DGGITQSPKYLFRKEGQNVTLSCEQNLNHDAMYWYRQDPGQGLRLIYYSQIVNDFQKGDIAEGYSVSREKKESFPLTVTSAQKNPTAFYLCASSIDRNSGNTIYFGEGSWLTVV.

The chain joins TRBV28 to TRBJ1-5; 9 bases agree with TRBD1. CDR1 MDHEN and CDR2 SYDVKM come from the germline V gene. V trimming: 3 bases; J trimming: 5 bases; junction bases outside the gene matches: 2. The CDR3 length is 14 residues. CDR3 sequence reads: CASSFGQGYQPQHF. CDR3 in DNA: TGTGCCAGCAGTTTTGGACAGGGGTATCAGCCCCAGCATTTT. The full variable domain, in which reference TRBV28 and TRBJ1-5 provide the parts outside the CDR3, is DVKVTQSSRYLVKRTGEKVFLECVQDMDHENMFWYRQDPGLGLRLIYFSYDVKMKEKGDIPEGYSVSREKKERFSLILESASTNQTSMYLCASSFGQGYQPQHFGDGTRLSIL.

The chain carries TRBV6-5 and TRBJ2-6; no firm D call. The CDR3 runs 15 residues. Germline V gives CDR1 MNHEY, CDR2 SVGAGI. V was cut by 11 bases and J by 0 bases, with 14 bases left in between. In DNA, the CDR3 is TGTGCCTGTCGGTTACAGATCTCTGGGGCCAACGTCCTGACTTTC. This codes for CACRLQISGANVLTF.

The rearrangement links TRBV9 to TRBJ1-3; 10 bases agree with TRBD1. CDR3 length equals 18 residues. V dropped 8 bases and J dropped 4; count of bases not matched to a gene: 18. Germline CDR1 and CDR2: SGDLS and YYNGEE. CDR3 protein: CASQSGTGVRRGGNTIYF. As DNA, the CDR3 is TGTGCCAGTCAGTCCGGGACAGGGGTTCGTCGGGGAGGAAACACCATATATTTT.

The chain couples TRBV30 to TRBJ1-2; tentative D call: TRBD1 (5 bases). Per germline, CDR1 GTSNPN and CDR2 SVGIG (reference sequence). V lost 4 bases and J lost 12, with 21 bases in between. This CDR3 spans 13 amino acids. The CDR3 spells CAWTAGTTGANTF. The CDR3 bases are TGTGCCTGGACTGCAGGGACTACCGGGGCAAACACCTTC.

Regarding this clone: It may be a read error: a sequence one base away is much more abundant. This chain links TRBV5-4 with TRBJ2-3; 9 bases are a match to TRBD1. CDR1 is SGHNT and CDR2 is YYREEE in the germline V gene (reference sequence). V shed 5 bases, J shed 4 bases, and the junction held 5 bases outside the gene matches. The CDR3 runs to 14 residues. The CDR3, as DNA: TGTGCCAGCAGACCGGGACAGGGTGCAGATACGCAGTATTTT. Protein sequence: CASRPGQGADTQYF. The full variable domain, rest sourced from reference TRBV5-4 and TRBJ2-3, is ETGVTQSPTHLIKTRGQQVTLRCSSQSGHNTVSWYQQALGQGPQFIFQYYREEENGRGNFPPRFSGLQFPNYSSELNVNALELDDSALYLCASRPGQGADTQYFGPGTRLTVL.

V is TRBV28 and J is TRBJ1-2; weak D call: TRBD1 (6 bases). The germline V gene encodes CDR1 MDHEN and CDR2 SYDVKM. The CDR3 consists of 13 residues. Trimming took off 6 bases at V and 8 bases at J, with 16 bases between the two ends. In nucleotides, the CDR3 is TGTGCCAGCAGCTCAGACAGGCCACAGGGCTACACCTTC. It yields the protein CASSSDRPQGYTF.

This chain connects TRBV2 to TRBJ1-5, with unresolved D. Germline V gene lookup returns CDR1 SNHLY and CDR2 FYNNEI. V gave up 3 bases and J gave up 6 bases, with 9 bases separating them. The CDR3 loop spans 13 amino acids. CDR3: CASSDRASQPQHF. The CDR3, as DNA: TGTGCCAGCAGTGACAGAGCGAGTCAGCCCCAGCATTTT.

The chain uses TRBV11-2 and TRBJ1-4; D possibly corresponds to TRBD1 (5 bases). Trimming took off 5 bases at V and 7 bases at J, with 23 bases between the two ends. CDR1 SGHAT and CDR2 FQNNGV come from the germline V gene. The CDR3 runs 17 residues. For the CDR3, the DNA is TGTGCCAGCAGCCCCCCTGGTTCTTGGCAGGGTAGTGAAAAACTGTTTTTT. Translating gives CASSPPGSWQGSEKLFF.

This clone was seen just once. The CDR3 protein is CASSLQRGSYNEQFF. The CDR3 bases are TGTGCCAGCAGCTTACAGCGGGGCTCCTACAATGAGCAGTTCTTC. The chain links TRBV11-1 to TRBJ2-1; 7 nucleotides align to TRBD2. Germline V gene lookup returns CDR1 SGHAT and CDR2 FQDESV (reference sequence). Losses at the gene ends were 2 bases for V and 0 bases for J; bases not matched to a gene: 1. The CDR3 is 15 amino acids.

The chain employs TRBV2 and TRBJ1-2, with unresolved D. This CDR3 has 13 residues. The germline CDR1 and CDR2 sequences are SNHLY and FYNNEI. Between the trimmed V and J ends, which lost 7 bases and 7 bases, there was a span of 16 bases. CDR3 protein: CASNLVGGGGYTF. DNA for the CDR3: TGTGCCAGCAATTTGGTAGGTGGAGGTGGCTACACCTTC.

CDR3 DNA: TGTGCCAGCAGTGACCCGGGACAGGGGAAATCCGAGCAGTACTTC. Translating it yields CASSDPGQGKSEQYF. The genes are TRBV27 and TRBJ2-7, with TRBD1 identical over 10 bases. Germline V gene sequence: CDR1 MNHEY, CDR2 SMNVEV (reference sequence). CDR3 length: 15 amino acids. V shed 5 bases and J 6 bases; nucleotides not matched to a gene: 10.

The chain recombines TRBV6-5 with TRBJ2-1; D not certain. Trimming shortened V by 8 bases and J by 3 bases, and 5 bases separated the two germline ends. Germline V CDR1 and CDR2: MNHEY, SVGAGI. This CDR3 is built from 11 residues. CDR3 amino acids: CASPIYNEQFF. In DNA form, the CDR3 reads TGTGCCAGCCCAATCTACAATGAGCAGTTCTTC.

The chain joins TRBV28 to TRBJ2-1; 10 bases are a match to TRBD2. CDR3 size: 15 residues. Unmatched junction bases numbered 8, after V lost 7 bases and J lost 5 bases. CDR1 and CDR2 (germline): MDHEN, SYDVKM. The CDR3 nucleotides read TGTGCCAGCACCGAGGGGCTAGCGGGAGACAATGAGCAGTTCTTC. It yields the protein CASTEGLAGDNEQFF. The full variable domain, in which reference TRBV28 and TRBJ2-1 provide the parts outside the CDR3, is DVKVTQSSRYLVKRTGEKVFLECVQDMDHENMFWYRQDPGLGLRLIYFSYDVKMKEKGDIPEGYSVSREKKERFSLILESASTNQTSMYLCASTEGLAGDNEQFFGPGTRLTVL.

The CDR3 here is CASSQVGTGLNEKLFF. The CDR3 DNA reads as TGCGCCAGCAGCCAAGTGGGGACAGGGCTAAATGAAAAACTGTTTTTT. This rearrangement joins TRBV4-1 to TRBJ1-4; TRBD1 agrees at 9 bases. There are 16 residues in the CDR3. Germline V lookup: CDR1 MGHRA, CDR2 YSYEKL. Trimming removed 1 base from V and 5 bases from J; junction bases left unmatched: 5.

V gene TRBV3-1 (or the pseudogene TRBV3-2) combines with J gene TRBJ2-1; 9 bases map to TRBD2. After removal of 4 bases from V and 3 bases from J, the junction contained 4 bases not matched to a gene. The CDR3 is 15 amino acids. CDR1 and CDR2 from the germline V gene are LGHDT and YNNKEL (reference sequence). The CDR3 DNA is TGTGCCAGCAGCCGACTAGCGGAATACTACAATGAGCAGTTCTTC. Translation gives CASSRLAEYYNEQFF.

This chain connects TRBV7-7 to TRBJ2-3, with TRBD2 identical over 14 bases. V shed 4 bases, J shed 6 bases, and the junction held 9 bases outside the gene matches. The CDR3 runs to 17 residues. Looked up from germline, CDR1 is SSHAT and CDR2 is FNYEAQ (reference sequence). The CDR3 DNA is TGTGCCAGCAGCTCTTCGACTAGCGGGAGGGCCTATGATACGCAGTATTTT. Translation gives CASSSSTSGRAYDTQYF.

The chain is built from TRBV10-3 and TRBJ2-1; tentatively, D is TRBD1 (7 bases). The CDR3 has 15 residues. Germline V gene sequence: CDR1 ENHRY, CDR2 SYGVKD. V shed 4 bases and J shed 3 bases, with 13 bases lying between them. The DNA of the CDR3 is TGTGCCATCAGTGGGGGGGACAGTAACTACAATGAGCAGTTCTTC. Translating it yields CAISGGDSNYNEQFF.

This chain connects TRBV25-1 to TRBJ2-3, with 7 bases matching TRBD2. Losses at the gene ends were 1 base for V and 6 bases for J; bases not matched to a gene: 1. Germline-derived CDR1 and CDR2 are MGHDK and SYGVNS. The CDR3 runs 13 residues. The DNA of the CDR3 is TGTGCCAGCAGTGAATGGGGGGGGGATACGCAGTATTTT. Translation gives CASSEWGGDTQYF.

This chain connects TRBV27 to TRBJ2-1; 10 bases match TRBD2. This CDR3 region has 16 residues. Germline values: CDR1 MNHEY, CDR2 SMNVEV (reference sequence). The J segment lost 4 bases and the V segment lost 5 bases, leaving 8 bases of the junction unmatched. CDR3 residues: CASSLGLAEGYNEQFF. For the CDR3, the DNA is TGTGCCAGCAGTCTCGGACTAGCGGAGGGGTACAATGAGCAGTTCTTC.

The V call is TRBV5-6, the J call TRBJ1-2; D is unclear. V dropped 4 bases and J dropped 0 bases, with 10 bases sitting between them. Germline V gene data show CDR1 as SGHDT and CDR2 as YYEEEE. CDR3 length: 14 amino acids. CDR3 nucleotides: TGTGCCAGCAGCCTGGACGGTGCTAACTATGGCTACACCTTC. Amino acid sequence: CASSLDGANYGYTF.

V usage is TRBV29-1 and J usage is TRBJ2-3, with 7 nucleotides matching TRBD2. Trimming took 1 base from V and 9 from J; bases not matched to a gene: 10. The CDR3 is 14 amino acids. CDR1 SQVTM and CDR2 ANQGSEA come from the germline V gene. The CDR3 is CSVEGLAPIDTQYF. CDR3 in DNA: TGCAGCGTTGAAGGACTAGCCCCTATCGACACGCAGTATTTT.

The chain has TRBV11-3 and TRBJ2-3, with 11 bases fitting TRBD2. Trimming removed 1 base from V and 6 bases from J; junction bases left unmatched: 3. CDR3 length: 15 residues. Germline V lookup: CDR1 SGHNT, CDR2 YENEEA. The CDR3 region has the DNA TGTGCCAGCAGCTTAGGTACTAGCGGGAGTGATACGCAGTATTTT. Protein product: CASSLGTSGSDTQYF.